What follows are 2 T cell receptor beta chains derived from one specimen sequenced in a study of cytomegalovirus exposure and HLA in healthy donors. Primers: 60 Vbeta forward and 13 Jbeta reverse. The table came from immunoSEQ multiplex PCR; TCRdb's copy has only in-frame clones and leaves some out. The table includes some 150,000 clones, roughly 80% detected once. Source material: PBMCs. These receptors all stem from a woman aged 25 to 39 in good health and CMV-seronegative.

This clone came up once. V and J are TRBV5-1 and TRBJ2-7, with 8 bases that match TRBD1. CDR3 size: 17 residues. CDR1 and CDR2 (germline): SGHRS, YFSETQ. After removal of 4 bases from V and 2 bases from J, the junction contained 14 bases not matched to a gene. CDR3 residues: CASSRTGTVERPYEQYF. For the CDR3, the DNA is TGCGCCAGCAGCCGGACAGGGACGGTTGAACGACCCTACGAGCAGTACTTC. The full variable domain, with the rest looked up from reference TRBV5-1 and TRBJ2-7, is KAGVTQTPRYLIKTRGQQVTLSCSPISGHRSVSWYQQTPGQGLQFLFEYFSETQRNKGNFPGRFSGRQFSNSRSEMNVSTLELGDSALYLCASSRTGTVERPYEQYFGPGTRLTVT.

The chain employs TRBV12-2 and TRBJ1-1; the table's D call of TRBD1 was not tested on the DNA. TRBV12-2 is given as a pseudogene. This CDR3 has 15 residues. CDR3 sequence reads: CASRLRTSVGTEAFF. The CDR3 DNA is TGTGCAAGTCGCCTAAGGACAAGCGTCGGCACTGAAGCTTTCTTT.